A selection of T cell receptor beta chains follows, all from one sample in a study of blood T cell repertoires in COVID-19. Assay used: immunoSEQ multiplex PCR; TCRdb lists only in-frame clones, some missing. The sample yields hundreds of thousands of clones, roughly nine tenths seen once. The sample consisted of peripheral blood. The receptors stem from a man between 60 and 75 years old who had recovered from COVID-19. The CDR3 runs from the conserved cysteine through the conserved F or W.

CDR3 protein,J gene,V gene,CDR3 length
CAWSVSVIDEKLFF,TRBJ1-4,TRBV30,14
CASSPGTGGVNQPQHF,TRBJ1-5,TRBV5-1,16
CASKLLAGDAGELFF,TRBJ2-2,TRBV7-3,15
CASLDRDEQYF,TRBJ2-7,TRBV6-4,11
CASSFDTYGYTF,TRBJ1-2,TRBV7-9,12
CASSQERLANVLTF,TRBJ2-6,TRBV3-1/TRBV3-2,14
CASRRGTGDYEQYF,TRBJ2-7,TRBV2,14
CASSLDPRRDTGELFF,TRBJ2-2,TRBV11-2,16
CASSYGGGGRYEQYF,TRBJ2-7,TRBV27,15
CASSDGNSPLHF,TRBJ1-6,TRBV6-4,12
CASRDTYEQYF,TRBJ2-7,TRBV6-5,11
CASTLLRVEQFF,TRBJ2-1,TRBV18,12
CASSDPPGSLHF,TRBJ1-6,TRBV7-2,12
CASGFRQGNTGELFF,TRBJ2-2,TRBV12-5,15
CASSLPGDQPQHF,TRBJ1-5,TRBV19,13